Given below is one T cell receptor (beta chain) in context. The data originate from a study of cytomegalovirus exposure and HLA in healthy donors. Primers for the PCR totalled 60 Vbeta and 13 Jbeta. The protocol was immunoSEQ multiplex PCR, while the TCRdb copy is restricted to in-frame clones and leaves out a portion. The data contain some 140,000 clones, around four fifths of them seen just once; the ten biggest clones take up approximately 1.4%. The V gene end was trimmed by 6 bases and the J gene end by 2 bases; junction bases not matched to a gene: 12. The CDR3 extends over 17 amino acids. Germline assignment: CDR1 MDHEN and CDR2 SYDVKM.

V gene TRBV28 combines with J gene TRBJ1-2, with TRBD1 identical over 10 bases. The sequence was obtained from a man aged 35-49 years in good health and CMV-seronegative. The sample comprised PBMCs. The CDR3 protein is CASSIPGQGRVNYGYTF. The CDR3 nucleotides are TGTGCCAGCAGCATACCGGGACAGGGGCGGGTAAACTATGGCTACACCTTC.